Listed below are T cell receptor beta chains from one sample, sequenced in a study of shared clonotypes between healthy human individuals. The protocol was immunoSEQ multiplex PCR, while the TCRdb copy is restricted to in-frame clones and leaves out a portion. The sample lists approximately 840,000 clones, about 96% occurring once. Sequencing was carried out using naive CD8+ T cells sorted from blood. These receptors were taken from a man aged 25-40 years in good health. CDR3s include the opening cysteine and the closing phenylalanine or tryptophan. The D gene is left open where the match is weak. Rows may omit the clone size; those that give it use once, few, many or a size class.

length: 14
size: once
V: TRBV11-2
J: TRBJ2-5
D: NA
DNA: TGTGCCAGCAGCGGGCAGGTCGACCAAGAGACCCAGTACTTC
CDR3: CASSGQVDQETQYF

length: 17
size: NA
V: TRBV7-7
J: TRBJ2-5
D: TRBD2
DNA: TGTGCTAGCAGCTTGCGAGGGAGCGGGACGATCCAAGAGACCCAGTACTTC
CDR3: CASSLRGSGTIQETQYF

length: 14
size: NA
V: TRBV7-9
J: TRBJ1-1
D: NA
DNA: TGTGCCAGCAGCTTAGGAGGCCAGAACACTGAAGCTTTCTTT
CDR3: CASSLGGQNTEAFF

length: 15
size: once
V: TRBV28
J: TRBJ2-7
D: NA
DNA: TGTGCCAGCAGTTCCCAGGGTTGGCAGGGAGGAGAGCAGTACTTC
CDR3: CASSSQGWQGGEQYF

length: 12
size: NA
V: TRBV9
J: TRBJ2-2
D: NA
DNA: TGTGCCAGCAACTCAAACACCGGGGAGCTGTTTTTT
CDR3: CASNSNTGELFF

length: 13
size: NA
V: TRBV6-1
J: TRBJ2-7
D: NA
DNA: TGTGCCGCAAGGGTGGGAGAGGCTAACGAGCAGTACTTC
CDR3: CAARVGEANEQYF

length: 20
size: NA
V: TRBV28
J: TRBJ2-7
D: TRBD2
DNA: TGTGCCAGCAGTTTACTAGCGGGAGCCACCAGTCTGGGCGGCTCCTACGAGCAGTACTTC
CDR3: CASSLLAGATSLGGSYEQYF

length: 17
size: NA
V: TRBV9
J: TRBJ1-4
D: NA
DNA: TGTGCCAGCAGCCCTGGTGGGAGCATGGCAACTAATGAAAAACTGTTTTTT
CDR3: CASSPGGSMATNEKLFF

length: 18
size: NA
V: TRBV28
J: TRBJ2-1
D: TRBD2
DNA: TGTGCCAGCAGTTTCGTAGCGGGAGGGCTTGATGGCAACAATGAGCAGTTCTTC
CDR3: CASSFVAGGLDGNNEQFF

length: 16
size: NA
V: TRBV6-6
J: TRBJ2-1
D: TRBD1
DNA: TGTGCCAGCAGTTACTCTCGGGACAGGGTCTACAATGAGCAGTTCTTC
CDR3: CASSYSRDRVYNEQFF

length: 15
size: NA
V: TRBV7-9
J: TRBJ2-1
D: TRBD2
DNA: TGTGCCAGCAGCTTAGCCGGGACTAGGGACAATGAGCAGTTCTTC
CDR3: CASSLAGTRDNEQFF

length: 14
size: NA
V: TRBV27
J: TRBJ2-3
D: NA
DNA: TGTGCCAGCAGTTTATTCGGGGACACAGATACGCAGTATTTT
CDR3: CASSLFGDTDTQYF

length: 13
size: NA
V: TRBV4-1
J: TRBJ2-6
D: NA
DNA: TGCGCCAGCAGCCTCCCTGGGGCCAACGTCCTGACTTTC
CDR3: CASSLPGANVLTF

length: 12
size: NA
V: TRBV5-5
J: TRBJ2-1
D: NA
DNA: TGTGCCAGCAGCTTGGGGGGATATGAGCAGTTCTTC
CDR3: CASSLGGYEQFF

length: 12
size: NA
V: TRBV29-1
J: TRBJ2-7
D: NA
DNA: TGCAGCGTTGGGCACAGAGACTACGAGCAGTACTTC
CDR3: CSVGHRDYEQYF

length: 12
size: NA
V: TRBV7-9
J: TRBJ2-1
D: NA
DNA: TGTGCCAGCAGCTCCGGGCCCAATGAGCAGTTCTTC
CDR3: CASSSGPNEQFF

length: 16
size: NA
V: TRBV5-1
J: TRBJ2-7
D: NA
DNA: TGCGCCAGCAGCTCGGGAATGGGACACCCCTCCTACGAGCAGTACTTC
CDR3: CASSSGMGHPSYEQYF